A selection of T cell receptor beta chains follows, all from one sample in a study of OX40 agonist ivuxolimab in advanced cancers. Some clones are missing from TCRdb's copy, which holds only in-frame ones; the method was immunoSEQ multiplex PCR. Of tens of thousands of clones listed, under 90% are singletons. The input for sequencing was CD4+ or CD8+ T cells sorted from blood, taken in a trial of the OX40 agonist ivuxolimab. The source of these receptors is an adult with an advanced solid tumor such as melanoma, head and neck, liver or kidney cancer. Each CDR3 is given with its conserved first and last residue. Fields, in order: clone size, D gene, V gene, J gene, CDR3 DNA, CDR3 protein. The D gene is left open where the match is weak. Clone size is not always given. Where it is, it says once, few, many or a class for expanded clones.

>once|NA|TRBV6-5|TRBJ2-1
TGTGCCAGCAGCGTGGAGATCGGGTTTGAGCAGTTCTTC
CASSVEIGFEQFF
>NA|NA|TRBV29-1|TRBJ1-2
TGCAGCGTTGAGAGGCGAAGCGGGGTGGACTATGGCTACACCTTC
CSVERRSGVDYGYTF
>NA|NA|TRBV7-2|TRBJ2-5
TGTGCCAGCAGCTTGGGCCAGACTGAGACCCAGTACTTC
CASSLGQTETQYF
>NA|NA|TRBV9|TRBJ2-5
TGTGCCAGCAGCGTTTCTGGTGGGGTGGAGACCCAGTACTTC
CASSVSGGVETQYF
>few|NA|TRBV5-1|TRBJ2-5
TGCGCCAGCAGCTTGGGTGTGGGAGAGCTCGAGGAGACCCAGTACTTC
CASSLGVGELEETQYF
>NA|TRBD1|TRBV5-1|TRBJ1-3
TGCGCCAGCAGCTTCCGCGGTCGGGACAGCAACTCTGGAAACACCATATATTTT
CASSFRGRDSNSGNTIYF
>NA|NA|TRBV5-1|TRBJ2-5
TGCGCCAGCAGCTTTGGACAAAGCCAAGAGACCCAGTACTTC
CASSFGQSQETQYF
>NA|NA|TRBV19|TRBJ1-2
TGTGCCAGTAGTATCGGGAAAGGGATTAACTATGGCTACACCTTC
CASSIGKGINYGYTF
>NA|NA|TRBV7-9|TRBJ2-3
TGTGCCAGCAGCCTTCTTGGGGATACGCAGTATTTT
CASSLLGDTQYF
>NA|NA|TRBV10-3|TRBJ2-7
TGTGCCATCAGGATAGCGGATAGCTCCTACGAGCAGTACTTC
CAIRIADSSYEQYF
>NA|NA|TRBV10-3|TRBJ1-1
TGTGCCATCAATAGACAGCCTGGTTTAAACACTGAAGCTTTCTTT
CAINRQPGLNTEAFF
>NA|NA|TRBV19|TRBJ1-2
TGTGCCAGTAGTGGGCGTAGGGAGGGAGACTATGGCTACACCTTC
CASSGRREGDYGYTF
>once|NA|TRBV30|TRBJ2-7
TGTGCCTGGAGAATACAGGTCCACGAGCAGTACTTC
CAWRIQVHEQYF
>NA|NA|TRBV15|TRBJ2-7
TGTGCCACCAGCAGAGAGGTTCTGGGCGAGCAGTACTTC
CATSREVLGEQYF
>NA|TRBD1|TRBV19|TRBJ1-5
TGTGCCAGTAGTACAATGACAGGGGGCTATGGGCAGCCCCAGCATTTT
CASSTMTGGYGQPQHF